Detailed here is one TCR beta chain. This clone's antigen is unknown. One base away there is no much larger clone; base qualities are not given. TCRbeta CDR3 regions were immunosequenced from genomic DNA with the immunoSEQ Assay. Before high-throughput sequencing, the genomic DNA was amplified using bias-controlled multiplex PCR. Per the source publication's procedure: To quantify the absolute abundance of each unique TCRbeta CDR3 region, the sequences were collapsed and filtered. Clonality, defined as 1 minus Pielou's evenness, was calculated using only productive rearrangements. Clones with significantly greater frequencies in on-treatment versus baseline samples were identified using a previously published method. What TCRdb holds here is the immuneACCESS table cut down to in-frame rearrangements. Part of the clones is not present; checked against another copy, under half of the missing clones reflect an unresolved V gene, and the others are unexplained. That table is the source of V, J and clone size, and D and trimming were worked out from the DNA. Here the sample has approximately 12,000 clones; 76% occur a single time. Approximately 55% of the sample goes to the ten largest clones.

The data stem from a study of sequential checkpoint blockade in melanoma (dated by TCRdb to about 2019). Study-wide context: Using 1:1 randomization, the trial assigned patients either to first-line nivolumab followed by ipilimumab (arm A) or to ipilimumab followed by nivolumab (arm B). Maintenance nivolumab came after each of the two trial sequences.

Points the paper makes about the study in general: The response-prediction model combining TCR metrics and mutation burden needs validation in larger, independent patient cohorts.

V is clipped by 3 bases and J by 3 bases, and the sequence between their germline boundaries is 14 bases long. The CDR1 and CDR2 encoded by the germline V gene are KGHSH and LQKENI. The CDR3 contains 15 residues, cysteine and phenylalanine counted. The only DNA kept is the CDR3, 45 bases in frame from the first base. The intended sense of this specimen's treatment or condition label: randomized to nivolumab then ipilimumab (arm A) or the reverse (arm B). Prior DNA-damaging chemotherapy had not been received by any trial patient. A FACS Aria II flow cytometer was used to sort live CD3+CD8+ cells that were negative for CD19 and CD56 from thawed PBMCs. CheckMate 064, a randomized, open-label phase II trial of sequential checkpoint blockade, was the source of the samples, all of which came from patients with melanoma. Leukapheresis was used to collect peripheral blood mononuclear cells, which were then purified with Ficoll-Paque and frozen in human serum with roughly 10% DMSO. Immediately after sorting, the purity of sorted blood CD3+CD8+ cells was verified to be >95%, after which DNA was extracted.

The receptor was isolated from a human patient with melanoma. Some clones in this sample may be carry-over from other donors' samples. The sequences come from CD8+ T cells sorted from blood (inferred from file names), collected from a patient given nivolumab and ipilimumab in sequence. The rearranged chain carries TRBV18 and TRBJ1-1, with no D gene named confidently. CDR3 protein: CASSPWGDRDTEAFF. The DNA is TGTGCCAGCTCACCGTGGGGAGATAGAGACACTGAAGCTTTCTTT.